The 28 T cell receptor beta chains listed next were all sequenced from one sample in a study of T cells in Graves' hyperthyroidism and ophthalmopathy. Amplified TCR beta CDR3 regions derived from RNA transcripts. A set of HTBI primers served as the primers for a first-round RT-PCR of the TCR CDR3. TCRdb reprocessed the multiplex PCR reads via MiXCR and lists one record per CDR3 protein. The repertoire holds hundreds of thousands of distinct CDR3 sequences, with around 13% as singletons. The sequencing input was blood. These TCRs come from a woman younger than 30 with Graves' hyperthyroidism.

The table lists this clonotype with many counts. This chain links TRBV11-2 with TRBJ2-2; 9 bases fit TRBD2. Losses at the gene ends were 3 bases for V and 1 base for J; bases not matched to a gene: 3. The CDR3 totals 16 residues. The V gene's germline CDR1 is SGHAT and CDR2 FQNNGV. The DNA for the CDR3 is TGTGCCAGCAGCTTTCCGCGGGAGGGGAACACCGGGGAGCTGTTTTTT. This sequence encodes CASSFPREGNTGELFF.

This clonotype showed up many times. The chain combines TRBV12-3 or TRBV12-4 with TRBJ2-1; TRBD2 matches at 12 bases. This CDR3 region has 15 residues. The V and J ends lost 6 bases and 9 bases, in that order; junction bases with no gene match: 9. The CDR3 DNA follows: TGTGCCAGCAGCCCGACTAGCGGGAGACGCGGTGAGCAGTTCTTC. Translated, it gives CASSPTSGRRGEQFF.

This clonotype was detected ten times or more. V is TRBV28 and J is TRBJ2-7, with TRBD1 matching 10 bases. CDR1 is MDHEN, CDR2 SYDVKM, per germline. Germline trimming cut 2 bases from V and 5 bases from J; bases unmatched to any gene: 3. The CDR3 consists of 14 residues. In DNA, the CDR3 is TGTGCCAGCAGTTTAGACAGGGGGCGAGACGAGCAGTACTTC. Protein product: CASSLDRGRDEQYF.

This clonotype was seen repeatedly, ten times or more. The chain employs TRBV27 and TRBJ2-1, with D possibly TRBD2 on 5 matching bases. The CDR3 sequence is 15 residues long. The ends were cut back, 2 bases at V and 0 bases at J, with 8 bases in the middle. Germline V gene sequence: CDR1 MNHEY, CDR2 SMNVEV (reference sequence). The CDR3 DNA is TGTGCCAGCAGTTTAATAGCGAGCTCCTACAATGAGCAGTTCTTC. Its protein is CASSLIASSYNEQFF.

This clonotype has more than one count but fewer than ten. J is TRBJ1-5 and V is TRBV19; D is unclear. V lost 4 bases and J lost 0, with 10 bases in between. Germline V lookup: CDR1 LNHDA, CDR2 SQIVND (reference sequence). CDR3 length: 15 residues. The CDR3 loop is CASSTQPNSNQPQHF. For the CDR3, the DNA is TGTGCCAGTAGTACCCAGCCAAATAGCAATCAGCCCCAGCATTTT.

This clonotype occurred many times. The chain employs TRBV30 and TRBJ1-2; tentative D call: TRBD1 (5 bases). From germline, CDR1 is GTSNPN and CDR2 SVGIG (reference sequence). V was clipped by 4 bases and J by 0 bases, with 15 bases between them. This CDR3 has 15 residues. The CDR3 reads CAWNGQGGANYGYTF. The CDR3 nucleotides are TGTGCCTGGAATGGTCAGGGCGGAGCTAACTATGGCTACACCTTC.

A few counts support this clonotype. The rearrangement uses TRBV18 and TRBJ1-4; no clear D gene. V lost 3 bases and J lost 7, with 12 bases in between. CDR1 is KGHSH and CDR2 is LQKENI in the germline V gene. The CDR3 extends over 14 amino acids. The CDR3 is CASSPLDVGEKLFF. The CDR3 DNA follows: TGTGCCAGCTCACCTTTGGACGTCGGTGAAAAACTGTTTTTT.

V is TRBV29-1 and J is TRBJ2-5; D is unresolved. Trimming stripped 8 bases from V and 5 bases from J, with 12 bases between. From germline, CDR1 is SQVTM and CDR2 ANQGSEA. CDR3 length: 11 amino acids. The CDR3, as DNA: TGCAGCTCCTGGGTGGGGGAGACCCAGTACTTC. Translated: CSSWVGETQYF.

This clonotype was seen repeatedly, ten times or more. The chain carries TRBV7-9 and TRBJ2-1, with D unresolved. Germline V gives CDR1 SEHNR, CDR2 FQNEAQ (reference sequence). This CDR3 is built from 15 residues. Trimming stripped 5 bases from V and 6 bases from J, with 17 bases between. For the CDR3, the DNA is TGTGCCAGCAGCCTAATTGGTCTCCACCTCAATGAGCAGTTCTTC. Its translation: CASSLIGLHLNEQFF.

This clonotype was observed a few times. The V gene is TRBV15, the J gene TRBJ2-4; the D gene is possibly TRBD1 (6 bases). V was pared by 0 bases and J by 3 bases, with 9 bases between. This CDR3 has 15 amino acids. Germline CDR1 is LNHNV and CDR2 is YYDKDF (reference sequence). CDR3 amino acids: CATSRERTDKNIQYF. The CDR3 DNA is TGTGCCACCAGCAGAGAAAGGACAGACAAAAACATTCAGTACTTC.

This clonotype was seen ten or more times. The CDR3 nucleotides read TGTGCCAGCAGCCCATCGATAAGCTCCTACAATGAGCAGTTCTTC. It yields the protein CASSPSISSYNEQFF. The rearrangement links TRBV7-3 to TRBJ2-1, with D uncertain. Germline CDR1 and CDR2: SGHTA and FQGTGA. The ends were cut back, 5 bases at V and 0 bases at J, with 11 bases in the middle. This CDR3 spans 15 amino acids.

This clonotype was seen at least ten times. The chain's CDR3 is CASSLQGGGNQPQHF. CDR3 in DNA: TGTGCCAGCAGTTTACAGGGGGGTGGCAATCAGCCCCAGCATTTT. V is TRBV28 and J is TRBJ1-5; 7 bases map to TRBD1. Germline V lookup: CDR1 MDHEN, CDR2 SYDVKM. V shed 2 bases and J 2 bases; nucleotides not matched to a gene: 3. The CDR3 extends over 15 amino acids.

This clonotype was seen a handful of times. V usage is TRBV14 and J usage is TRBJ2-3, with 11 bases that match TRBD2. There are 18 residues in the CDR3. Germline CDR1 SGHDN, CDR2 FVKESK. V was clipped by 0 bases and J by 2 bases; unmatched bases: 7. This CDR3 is CASSQESPLAGVTDTQYF. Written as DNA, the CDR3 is TGTGCCAGCAGCCAAGAGAGTCCACTAGCGGGGGTCACAGATACGCAGTATTTT.

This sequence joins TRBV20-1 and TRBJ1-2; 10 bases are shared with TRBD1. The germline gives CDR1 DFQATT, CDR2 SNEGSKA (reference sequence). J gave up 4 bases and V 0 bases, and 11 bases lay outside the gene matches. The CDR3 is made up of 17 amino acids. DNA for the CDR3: TGCAGTGCTAGAGATGCGGACAGGGGGATATTGAGCTATGGCTACACCTTC. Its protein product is CSARDADRGILSYGYTF.

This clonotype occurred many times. The chain's CDR3 is CASSYPAANPYF. CDR3 sequence (DNA): TGTGCCAGCAGTTATCCCGCCGCCAATCCGTATTTT. The genes are TRBV6-2 or TRBV6-3 and TRBJ1-3, with D unclear. V lost 3 bases and J 16 bases, leaving 16 bases between the germline ends. Germline CDR1 reads MNHEY; CDR2 reads SVGEGT. The CDR3 sequence is 12 residues long.

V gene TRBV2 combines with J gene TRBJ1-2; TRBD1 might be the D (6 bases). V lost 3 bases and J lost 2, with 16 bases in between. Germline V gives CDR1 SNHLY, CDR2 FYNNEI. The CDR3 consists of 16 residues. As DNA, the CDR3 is TGTGCCAGCAGTGATGTCGGACAGAGCGCAAACTATGGCTACACCTTC. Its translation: CASSDVGQSANYGYTF.

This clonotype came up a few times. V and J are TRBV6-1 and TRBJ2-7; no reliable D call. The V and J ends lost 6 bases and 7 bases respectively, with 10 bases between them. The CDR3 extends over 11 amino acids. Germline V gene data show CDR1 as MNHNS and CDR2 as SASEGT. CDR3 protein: CASRTLREQYF. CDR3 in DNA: TGTGCCAGCAGGACTCTACGAGAGCAGTACTTC.

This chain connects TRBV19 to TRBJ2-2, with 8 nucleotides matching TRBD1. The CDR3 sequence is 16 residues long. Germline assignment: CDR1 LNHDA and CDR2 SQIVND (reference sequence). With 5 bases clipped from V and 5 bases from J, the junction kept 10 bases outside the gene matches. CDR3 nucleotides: TGTGCCAGTAGTCACCCCGCAGGGGGCAAAACCGGGGAGCTGTTTTTT. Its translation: CASSHPAGGKTGELFF.

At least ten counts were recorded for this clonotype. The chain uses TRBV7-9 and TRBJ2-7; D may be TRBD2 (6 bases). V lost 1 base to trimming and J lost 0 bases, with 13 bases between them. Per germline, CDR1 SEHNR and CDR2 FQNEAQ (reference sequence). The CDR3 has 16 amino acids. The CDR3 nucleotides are TGTGCCAGCAGCTTAGGGGCGGGGCTGAGCTCCTACGAGCAGTACTTC. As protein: CASSLGAGLSSYEQYF.

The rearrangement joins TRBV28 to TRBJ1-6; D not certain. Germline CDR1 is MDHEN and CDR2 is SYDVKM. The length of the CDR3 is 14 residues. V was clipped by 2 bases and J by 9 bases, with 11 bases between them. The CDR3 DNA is TGTGCCAGCAGTTTAGCCTACGGACTTTCACCCCTCCACTTT. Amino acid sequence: CASSLAYGLSPLHF.

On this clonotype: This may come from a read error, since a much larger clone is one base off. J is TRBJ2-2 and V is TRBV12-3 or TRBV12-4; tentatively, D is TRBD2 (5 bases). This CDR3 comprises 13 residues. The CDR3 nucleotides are TGTGCCAGCAGTTCCAGTTCCACCGGGGAGCCGTTTTTT. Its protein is CASSSSSTGEPFF.

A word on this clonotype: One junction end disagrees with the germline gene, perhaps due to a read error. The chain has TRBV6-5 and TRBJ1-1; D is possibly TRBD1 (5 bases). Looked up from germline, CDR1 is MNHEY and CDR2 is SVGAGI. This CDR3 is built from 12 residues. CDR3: CASSYWGDEAFF. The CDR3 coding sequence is TGTGCCAGCAGCTACTGGGGCGACGAAGCTTTCTTT.

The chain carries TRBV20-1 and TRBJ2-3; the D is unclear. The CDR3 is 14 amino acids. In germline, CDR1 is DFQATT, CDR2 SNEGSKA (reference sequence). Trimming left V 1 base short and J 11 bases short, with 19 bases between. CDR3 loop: CSARGSLAGYVQYF. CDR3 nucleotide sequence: TGCAGTGCTAGAGGATCCCTCGCCGGGTACGTGCAGTATTTT.

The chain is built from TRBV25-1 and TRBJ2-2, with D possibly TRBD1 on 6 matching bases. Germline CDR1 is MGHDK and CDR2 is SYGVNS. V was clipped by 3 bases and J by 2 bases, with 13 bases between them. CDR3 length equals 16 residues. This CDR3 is CASSEVRGKNTGELFF. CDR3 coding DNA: TGTGCCAGCAGTGAGGTCAGGGGAAAAAACACCGGGGAGCTGTTTTTT.

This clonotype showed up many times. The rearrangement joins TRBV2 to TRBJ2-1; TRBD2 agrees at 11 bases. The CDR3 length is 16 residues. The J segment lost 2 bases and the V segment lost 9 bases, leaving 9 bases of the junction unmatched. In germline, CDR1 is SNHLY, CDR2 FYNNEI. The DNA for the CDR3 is TGTGCCAGTGGAATTGGGACTAGCGGCGCCTACAATGAGCAGTTCTTC. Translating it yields CASGIGTSGAYNEQFF.

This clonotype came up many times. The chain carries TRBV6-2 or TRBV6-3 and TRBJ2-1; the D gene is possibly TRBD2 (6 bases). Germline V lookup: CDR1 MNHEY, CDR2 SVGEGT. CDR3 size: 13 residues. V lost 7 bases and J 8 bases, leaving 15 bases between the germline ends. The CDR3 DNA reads TGTGCCAGCACCGCGACTAGAGGTCATGAGCAGTTCTTC. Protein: CASTATRGHEQFF.

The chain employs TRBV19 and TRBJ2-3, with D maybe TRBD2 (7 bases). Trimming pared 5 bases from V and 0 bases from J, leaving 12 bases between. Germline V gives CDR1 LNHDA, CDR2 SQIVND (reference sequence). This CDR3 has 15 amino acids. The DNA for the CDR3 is TGTGCCAGTAGTGGGGGGGCACGGAGCACAGATACGCAGTATTTT. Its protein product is CASSGGARSTDTQYF.

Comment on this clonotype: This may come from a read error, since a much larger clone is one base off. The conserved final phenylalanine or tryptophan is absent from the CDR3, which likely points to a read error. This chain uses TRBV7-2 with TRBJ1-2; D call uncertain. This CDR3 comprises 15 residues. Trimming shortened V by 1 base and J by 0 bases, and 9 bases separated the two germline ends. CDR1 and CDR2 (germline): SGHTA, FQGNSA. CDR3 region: CASSLVLGTNYGYTL. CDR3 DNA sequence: TGTGCCAGCAGCTTAGTACTGGGTACTAACTATGGCTACACCCTC.